This TCR beta chain was documented in a study of breast tumors, draining lymph nodes, adjacent tissues. The study, taken as a whole, reports: Data only fit, rather than demonstrated, lymph node origin of most tumor T cells. Most tumor T cells seemingly derive from lymph node, then expand in tumor. Tumors had less TCR diversity than lymph nodes, more than nontumor tissue.

Trimming pared 2 bases from V and 6 bases from J, leaving 10 bases between. The CDR3 has 12 amino acids. CDR1 and CDR2 (germline): GTSNPN, SVGIG (reference sequence). This clonotype was seen many times. Its antigen is unidentified. Samples came from axillary lymph nodes draining the breast cancer. Using its own MiXCR run on the multiplex PCR reads, TCRdb lists one record per CDR3 protein. This table has 150,000 to 200,000 distinct CDR3 sequences, 30% to 40% appearing once. The sequenced sample consisted of axillary lymph node tissue. The rearrangement joins TRBV30 to TRBJ1-2; maybe TRBD1 (5 bases). This receptor was obtained from a female donor with breast cancer. Some clones in this sample may be carry-over from other donors' samples. The CDR3 nucleotides are TGTGCCTGGAGTTCGGGGGGTAATGGCTACACCTTC. This translates into CAWSSGGNGYTF.